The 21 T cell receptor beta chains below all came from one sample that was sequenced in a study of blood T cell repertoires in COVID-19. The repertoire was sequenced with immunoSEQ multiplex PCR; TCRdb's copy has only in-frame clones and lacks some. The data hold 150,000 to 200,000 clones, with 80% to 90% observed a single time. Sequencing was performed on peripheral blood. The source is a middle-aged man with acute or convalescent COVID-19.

For the CDR3, the DNA is TGCGCCAGCAGCCCCGGAGGGGGCTACACCTTC. This codes for CASSPGGGYTF. This chain connects TRBV5-1 to TRBJ1-2; D ambiguous. The V and J ends lost 4 bases and 8 bases respectively, with 9 bases between them. CDR3 length: 11 amino acids. CDR1 is SGHRS, CDR2 YFSETQ, per germline.

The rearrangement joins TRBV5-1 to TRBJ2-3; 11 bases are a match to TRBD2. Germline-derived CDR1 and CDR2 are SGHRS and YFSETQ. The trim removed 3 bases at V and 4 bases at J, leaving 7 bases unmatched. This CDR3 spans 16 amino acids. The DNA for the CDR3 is TGCGCCAGCAGCTCCAGACTAGCGGGGAAGGCAGATACGCAGTATTTT. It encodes CASSSRLAGKADTQYF.

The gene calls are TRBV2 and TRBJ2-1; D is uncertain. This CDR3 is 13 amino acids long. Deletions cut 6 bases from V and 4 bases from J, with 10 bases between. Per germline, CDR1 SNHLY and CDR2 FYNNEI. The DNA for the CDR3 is TGTGCCAGCAGCCTATCCCTTTACAATGAGCAGTTCTTC. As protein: CASSLSLYNEQFF.

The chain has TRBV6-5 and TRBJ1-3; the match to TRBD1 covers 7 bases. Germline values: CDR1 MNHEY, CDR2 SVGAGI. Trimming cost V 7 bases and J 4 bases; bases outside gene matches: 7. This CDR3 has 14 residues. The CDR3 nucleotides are TGTGCCAGCATGCGAGGGGGCGACGGAAACACCATATATTTT. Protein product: CASMRGGDGNTIYF.

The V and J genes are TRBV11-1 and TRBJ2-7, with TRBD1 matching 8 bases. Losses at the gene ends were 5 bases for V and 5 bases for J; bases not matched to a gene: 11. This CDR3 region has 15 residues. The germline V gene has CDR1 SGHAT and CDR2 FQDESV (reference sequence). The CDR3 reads CASSAADRGSDEQYF. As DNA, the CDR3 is TGTGCCAGCAGCGCCGCCGACAGGGGATCGGACGAGCAGTACTTC. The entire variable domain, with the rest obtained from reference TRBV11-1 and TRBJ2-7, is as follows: EAEVAQSPRYKITEKSQAVAFWCDPISGHATLYWYRQILGQGPELLVQFQDESVVDDSQLPKDRFSAERLKGVDSTLKIQPAELGDSAMYLCASSAADRGSDEQYFGPGTRLTVT.

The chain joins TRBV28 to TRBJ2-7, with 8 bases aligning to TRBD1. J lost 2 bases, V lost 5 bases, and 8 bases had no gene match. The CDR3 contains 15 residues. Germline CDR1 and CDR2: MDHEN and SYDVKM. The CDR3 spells CASSPAGTGAYEQYF. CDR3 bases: TGTGCCAGCAGTCCAGCCGGGACAGGAGCCTACGAGCAGTACTTC. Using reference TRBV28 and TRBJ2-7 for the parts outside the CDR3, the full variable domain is DVKVTQSSRYLVKRTGEKVFLECVQDMDHENMFWYRQDPGLGLRLIYFSYDVKMKEKGDIPEGYSVSREKKERFSLILESASTNQTSMYLCASSPAGTGAYEQYFGPGTRLTVT.

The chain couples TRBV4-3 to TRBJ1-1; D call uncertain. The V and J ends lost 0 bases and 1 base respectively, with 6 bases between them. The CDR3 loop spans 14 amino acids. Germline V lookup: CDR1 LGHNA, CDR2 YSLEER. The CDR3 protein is CASSQEAENTEAFF. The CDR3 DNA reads TGCGCCAGCAGCCAAGAGGCAGAGAACACTGAAGCTTTCTTT.

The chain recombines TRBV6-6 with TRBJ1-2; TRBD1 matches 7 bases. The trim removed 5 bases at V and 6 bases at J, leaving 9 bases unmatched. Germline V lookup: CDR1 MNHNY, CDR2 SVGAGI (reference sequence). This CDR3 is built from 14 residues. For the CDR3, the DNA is TGTGCCAGCAGTCAAACAGGGGCCTCGGATGGCTACACCTTC. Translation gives CASSQTGASDGYTF.

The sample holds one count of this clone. CDR3 sequence (DNA): TGTGCCTGGAGTGGGGGGCTAGGGGAGACCCAGTACTTC. Its protein is CAWSGGLGETQYF. The genes are TRBV30 and TRBJ2-5; maybe TRBD1 (6 bases). Trimming removed 1 base at V and 5 bases at J, with 11 bases between. This CDR3 region has 13 residues. The germline gives CDR1 GTSNPN, CDR2 SVGIG (reference sequence).

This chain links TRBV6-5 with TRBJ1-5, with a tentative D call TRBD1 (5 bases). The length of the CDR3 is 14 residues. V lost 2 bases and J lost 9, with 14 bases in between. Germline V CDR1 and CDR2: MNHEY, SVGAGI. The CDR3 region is CASSYDGGVSPQHF. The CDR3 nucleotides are TGTGCCAGCAGTTACGACGGGGGAGTGTCGCCCCAGCATTTT.

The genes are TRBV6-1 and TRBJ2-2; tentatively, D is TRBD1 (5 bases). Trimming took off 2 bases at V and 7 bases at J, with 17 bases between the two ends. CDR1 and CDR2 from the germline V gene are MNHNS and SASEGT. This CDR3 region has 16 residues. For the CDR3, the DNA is TGTGCCAGCAGTGAAACAGGAAGGGTTCGGCACGGGGAGCTGTTTTTT. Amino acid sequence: CASSETGRVRHGELFF.

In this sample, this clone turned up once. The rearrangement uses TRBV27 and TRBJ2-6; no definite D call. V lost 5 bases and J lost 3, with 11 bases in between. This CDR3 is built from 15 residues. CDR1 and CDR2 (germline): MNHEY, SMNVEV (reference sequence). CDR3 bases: TGTGCCAGCAGTCCAACGCCTATTGGGGCCAACGTCCTGACTTTC. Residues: CASSPTPIGANVLTF.

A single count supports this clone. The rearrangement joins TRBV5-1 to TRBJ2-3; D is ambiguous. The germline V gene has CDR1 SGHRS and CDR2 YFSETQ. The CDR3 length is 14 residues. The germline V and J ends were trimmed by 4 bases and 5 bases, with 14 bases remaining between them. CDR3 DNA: TGCGCCAGCAGCACCCTGGCAGGAAAAGATACGCAGTATTTT. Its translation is CASSTLAGKDTQYF.

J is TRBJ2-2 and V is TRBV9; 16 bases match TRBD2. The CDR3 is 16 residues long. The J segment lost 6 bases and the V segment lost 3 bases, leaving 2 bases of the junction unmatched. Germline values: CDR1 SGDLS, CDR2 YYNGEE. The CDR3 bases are TGTGCCAGCAGCGAGGGACTAGCGGGGGGGCCCGGGGAGCTGTTTTTT. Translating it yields CASSEGLAGGPGELFF.

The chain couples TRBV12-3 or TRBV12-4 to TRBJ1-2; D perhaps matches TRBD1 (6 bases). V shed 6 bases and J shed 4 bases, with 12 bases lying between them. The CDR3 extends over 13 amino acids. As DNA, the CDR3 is TGTGCCAGCAGCCCATCAGGGGCCTATGGCTACACCTTC. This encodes CASSPSGAYGYTF.

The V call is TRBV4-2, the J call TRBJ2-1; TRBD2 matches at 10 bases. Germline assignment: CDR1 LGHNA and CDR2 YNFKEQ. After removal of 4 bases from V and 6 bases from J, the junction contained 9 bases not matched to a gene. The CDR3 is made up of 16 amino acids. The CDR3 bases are TGTGCCAGCAGCCCCGGGACTAGCGCGTATATCAATGAGCAGTTCTTC. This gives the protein CASSPGTSAYINEQFF.

CDR3 region: CASSPGQPNQPQHF. In DNA, the CDR3 is TGCGCCAGCAGCCCGGGACAGCCGAATCAGCCCCAGCATTTT. The V and J genes are TRBV5-1 and TRBJ1-5; 7 bases agree with TRBD1. CDR3 size: 14 residues. V gave up 4 bases and J gave up 4 bases; unmatched junction bases: 5. Germline values: CDR1 SGHRS, CDR2 YFSETQ.

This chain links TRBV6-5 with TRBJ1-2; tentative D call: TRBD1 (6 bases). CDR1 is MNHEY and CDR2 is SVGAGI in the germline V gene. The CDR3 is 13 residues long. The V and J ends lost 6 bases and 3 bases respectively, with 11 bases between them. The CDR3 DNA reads TGTGCCAGCAGGGAGGACAGCCACTATGGCTACACCTTC. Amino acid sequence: CASREDSHYGYTF.

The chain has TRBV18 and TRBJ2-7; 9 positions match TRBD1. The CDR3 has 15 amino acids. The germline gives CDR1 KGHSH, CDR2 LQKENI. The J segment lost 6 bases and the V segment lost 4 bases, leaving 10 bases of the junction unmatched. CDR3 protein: CASSLSQGATLEQYF. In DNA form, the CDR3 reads TGTGCCAGCTCACTCTCACAGGGGGCGACTCTCGAGCAGTACTTC.

In nucleotides, the CDR3 is TGTGCCAGCAGCCAGACAGATACTAATGAAAAACTGTTTTTT. Protein sequence: CASSQTDTNEKLFF. This rearrangement joins TRBV6-5 to TRBJ1-4; perhaps TRBD1 as D (5 bases). Per germline, CDR1 MNHEY and CDR2 SVGAGI. V lost 6 bases and J lost 2, with 10 bases in between. This CDR3 has 14 amino acids.

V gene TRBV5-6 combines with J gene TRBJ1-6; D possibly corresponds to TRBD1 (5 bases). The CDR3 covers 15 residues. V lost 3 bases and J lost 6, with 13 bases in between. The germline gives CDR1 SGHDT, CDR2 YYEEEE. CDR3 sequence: CASSSGLGINSPLHF. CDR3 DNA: TGTGCCAGCAGCTCGGGACTTGGCATTAATTCACCCCTCCACTTT.